The 12 T cell receptor beta chains presented below share a single source sample, sequenced in a study of CD4 T cells in relation to SARS-CoV-2 and coronaviruses. Produced via immunoSEQ multiplex PCR; TCRdb's table is partial and in-frame only. The sample records tens of thousands of clones, around 75% being singletons. The unexposed donors gave CD4+ T cells in about 2011-2019, prior to COVID-19. After about 11 days of culture, CD4+ T cells were isolated. Antigen specificity for these receptors is unknown. Sequenced: CD4+ T cells from PBMCs, cultured in vitro. The receptor source for this set is a human donor in good health.

The V call is TRBV9, the J call TRBJ1-1; D call uncertain. The CDR3 length is 13 residues. The V end lost 4 bases, the J end lost 5 bases, and 12 bases lay between the germline ends. The germline CDR1 and CDR2 sequences are SGDLS and YYNGEE. This CDR3 is CASSPRPGTEAFF. In DNA form, the CDR3 reads TGTGCCAGCAGCCCCCGGCCGGGGACTGAAGCTTTCTTT.

The V and J genes are TRBV5-1 and TRBJ2-2; 9 bases align to TRBD1. The CDR3 covers 15 residues. V trimming: 4 bases; J trimming: 5 bases; junction bases outside the gene matches: 6. Germline assignment: CDR1 SGHRS and CDR2 YFSETQ. The DNA for the CDR3 is TGCGCCAGCAGCCCTACAGGGGGCCGAACCGGGGAGCTGTTTTTT. Its translation is CASSPTGGRTGELFF.

In this sample, this clone turned up a few times. The V and J genes are TRBV6-1 and TRBJ1-5, with D unclear. The CDR3 has 11 amino acids. Germline V CDR1 and CDR2: MNHNS, SASEGT. Trimming took off 3 bases at V and 11 bases at J, with 8 bases between the two ends. The CDR3, as DNA: TGTGCCAGCAGTGACGGTTTTTCCCAGCATTTT. Translation: CASSDGFSQHF.

This clone was seen a single time. The CDR3 nucleotides read TGTGCCTGGGACAGCGACTCCTACGAGCAGTACTTC. Encoded protein: CAWDSDSYEQYF. The chain combines TRBV30 with TRBJ2-7, with D possibly being TRBD1 (5 bases). The ends were cut back, 5 bases at V and 0 bases at J, with 8 bases in the middle. The length of the CDR3 is 12 residues. Germline V lookup: CDR1 GTSNPN, CDR2 SVGIG (reference sequence).

The chain couples TRBV21-1 to TRBJ2-3; the table assigns TRBD2, which was not confirmed against the DNA. TRBV21-1 has pseudogene status. The CDR3 is 17 residues long. CDR3 sequence reads: CASSPPGASGTGDTQYF. CDR3 in DNA: TGTGCCAGCAGCCCCCCTGGGGCTAGCGGGACAGGAGATACGCAGTATTTT.

This rearrangement joins TRBV10-3 to TRBJ2-1, with D maybe TRBD2 (5 bases). CDR1 is ENHRY, CDR2 SYGVKD, per germline. The CDR3 consists of 15 residues. V was clipped by 2 bases and J by 5 bases, with 13 bases between them. The CDR3 loop reads CAISEIATYDNEQFF. The CDR3, as DNA: TGTGCCATCAGTGAGATAGCGACTTACGACAATGAGCAGTTCTTC.

The chain links TRBV10-3 to TRBJ1-3, with D tentatively TRBD1 (6 bases). The germline V and J ends were trimmed by 7 bases and 0 bases, with 13 bases remaining between them. Germline-derived CDR1 and CDR2 are ENHRY and SYGVKD. CDR3 length equals 15 residues. The CDR3 bases are TGTGCCATCACGGCAGGGGTGAACTCTGGAAACACCATATATTTT. It specifies CAITAGVNSGNTIYF.

The CDR3 spells CASSTTGWGNTIYF. The CDR3 DNA reads as TGTGCCAGTAGTACCACAGGGTGGGGAAACACCATATATTTT. This chain connects TRBV19 to TRBJ1-3, with a possible D match to TRBD1 (6 bases). V lost 4 bases and J 4 bases, leaving 11 bases between the germline ends. The CDR3 sequence is 14 residues long. The germline gives CDR1 LNHDA, CDR2 SQIVND (reference sequence).

About this clone itself: Compared with germline, one end of the junction differs, possibly owing to a read error. The rearrangement uses TRBV6-5 and TRBJ2-6, with D unresolved. This CDR3 has 13 residues. Germline CDR1 is MNHEY and CDR2 is SVGAGI. The CDR3 region has the DNA TGTGCCAGCAGCTACTCTGGGGCCAACGTCCTGACTTTC. Its translation is CASSYSGANVLTF.

The rearrangement uses TRBV6-5 and TRBJ1-2; TRBD1 is a possible D gene (5 bases). Trimming removed 6 bases from V and 4 bases from J, with 18 bases in between. The CDR3 runs to 15 residues. From germline, CDR1 is MNHEY and CDR2 SVGAGI. The chain's CDR3 is CASRRGSLSSYGYTF. In DNA form, the CDR3 reads TGTGCCAGCAGGCGGGGCTCCCTGAGCTCCTATGGCTACACCTTC.

V and J are TRBV30 and TRBJ1-2, with 9 nucleotides matching TRBD1. Germline V gene sequence: CDR1 GTSNPN, CDR2 SVGIG (reference sequence). The CDR3 covers 12 residues. Trimming cost V 5 bases and J 2 bases; bases outside gene matches: 0. In nucleotides, the CDR3 is TGTGCCTGGGGGACAGGGAACTATGGCTACACCTTC. Encoded protein: CAWGTGNYGYTF.

The rearrangement uses TRBV9 and TRBJ2-5; 11 bases map to TRBD2. The CDR3 sequence is 15 residues long. Trimming removed 2 bases from V and 4 bases from J; junction bases left unmatched: 4. Germline-derived CDR1 and CDR2 are SGDLS and YYNGEE. The CDR3 spells CASSVSGTSGETQYF. In DNA, the CDR3 is TGTGCCAGCAGCGTCTCCGGGACTAGCGGAGAGACCCAGTACTTC.